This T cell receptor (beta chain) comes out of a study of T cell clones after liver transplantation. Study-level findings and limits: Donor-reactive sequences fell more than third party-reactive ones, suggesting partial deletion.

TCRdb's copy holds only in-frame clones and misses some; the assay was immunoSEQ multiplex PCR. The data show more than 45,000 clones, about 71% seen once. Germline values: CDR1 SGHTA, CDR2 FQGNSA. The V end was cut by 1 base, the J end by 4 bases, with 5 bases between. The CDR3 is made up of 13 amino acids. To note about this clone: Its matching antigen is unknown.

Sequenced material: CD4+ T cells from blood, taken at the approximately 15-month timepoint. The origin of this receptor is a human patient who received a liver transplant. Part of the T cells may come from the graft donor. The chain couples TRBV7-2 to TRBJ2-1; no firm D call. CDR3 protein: CASSLGPYNEQFF. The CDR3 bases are TGTGCCAGCAGCTTAGGTCCGTACAATGAGCAGTTCTTC. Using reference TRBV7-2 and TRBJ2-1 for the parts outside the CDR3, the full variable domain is GAGVSQSPSNKVTEKGKDVELRCDPISGHTALYWYRQSLGQGLEFLIYFQGNSAPDKSGLPSDRFSAERTGGSVSTLTIQRTQQEDSAVYLCASSLGPYNEQFFGPGTRLTVL.